This passage covers 4 T cell receptor beta chains from one sample sequenced in a study of T-cell reconstitution after alpha-beta-depleted transplantation in children. Unique molecular identifiers tagged the TCRbeta library. TCRdb re-derived calls from the PCR reads in MiXCR, one entry per CDR3 protein. Of 350,000 to 450,000 distinct CDR3 sequences in the sample, approximately 20% were seen once. The input for sequencing was PBMCs from the stem cell graft donor, taken from the stem cell graft. These TCRs come from a human donor who donated a stem cell graft to a child with acute myeloid leukemia.

This clonotype was observed at least ten times. This chain joins TRBV7-9 and TRBJ1-1; D perhaps matches TRBD1 (5 bases). The CDR3 length is 14 residues. V lost 6 bases to trimming and J lost 4 bases, with 15 bases between them. CDR1 and CDR2 from the germline V gene are SEHNR and FQNEAQ (reference sequence). In DNA form, the CDR3 reads TGTGCCAGCAGACCAGGGCCCCGCGGCACTGAAGCTTTCTTT. The encoded protein is CASRPGPRGTEAFF.

This clonotype showed up just a few times. This rearrangement joins TRBV9 to TRBJ1-1; D is perhaps TRBD1 (5 bases). Trimming left V 0 bases short and J 1 base short, with 7 bases between. This CDR3 region has 14 residues. Per germline, CDR1 SGDLS and CDR2 YYNGEE. CDR3 amino acids: CASSVDGANTEAFF. CDR3 DNA sequence: TGTGCCAGCAGCGTAGATGGGGCGAACACTGAAGCTTTCTTT.

This clonotype was seen a few times. The gene calls are TRBV29-1 and TRBJ2-3; the match to TRBD2 covers 9 bases. This CDR3 comprises 16 residues. The germline V gene encodes CDR1 SQVTM and CDR2 ANQGSEA. The V and J ends lost 2 bases and 2 bases, in that order; junction bases with no gene match: 8. CDR3 sequence (DNA): TGCAGCGTTGAAAAACTAGCGGGTTCTTACACAGATACGCAGTATTTT. It codes for CSVEKLAGSYTDTQYF.

This clonotype was seen ten or more times. The V call is TRBV20-1, the J call TRBJ2-7, with D possibly being TRBD1 (6 bases). The CDR3 sequence is 14 residues long. The V gene's germline CDR1 is DFQATT and CDR2 SNEGSKA (reference sequence). Trimming pared 2 bases from V and 5 bases from J, leaving 16 bases between. In DNA form, the CDR3 reads TGCAGTGCTAGACCAGGCGTGGACAGCAACGAGCAGTACTTC. It codes for CSARPGVDSNEQYF.